The 3 T cell receptor beta chains below come from one sample, sequenced in a study of T-cell reconstitution after alpha-beta-depleted transplantation in children. Construction of the TCRbeta library involved unique molecular identifiers. One entry per CDR3 protein, called by TCRdb with MiXCR from the PCR reads. The profile shows hundreds of thousands of distinct CDR3 sequences, around 14% of them singletons. The input for sequencing was PBMCs, taken before TCRalphabeta/CD19-depleted stem cell transplant. These receptor sequences come from a girl aged 2-10 years with congenital amegakaryocytic thrombocytopenia, due to receive a stem cell transplant.

This clonotype was seen many times. The rearrangement joins TRBV24-1 to TRBJ2-3; 7 nucleotides align to TRBD1. Unmatched junction bases numbered 4, after V lost 1 base and J lost 4 bases. The V gene's germline CDR1 is KGHDR and CDR2 SFDVKD. This CDR3 is 15 amino acids long. The CDR3 is CATSDFLGQADTQYF. CDR3 nucleotides: TGTGCCACCAGTGATTTCCTCGGACAGGCAGATACGCAGTATTTT.

This clonotype was seen a handful of times. CDR3 residues: CASSLLSGGLYEQYF. In DNA, the CDR3 is TGTGCCAGCAGCTTACTTAGCGGGGGTCTTTACGAGCAGTACTTC. The chain carries TRBV7-8 and TRBJ2-7, with 9 nucleotides matching TRBD2. The CDR3 runs to 15 residues. The germline V gene has CDR1 SGHVS and CDR2 FQNEAQ. The V gene end was trimmed by 2 bases and the J gene end by 4 bases; junction bases not matched to a gene: 6.

This clonotype has more than one count but fewer than ten. The gene calls are TRBV12-3 or TRBV12-4 and TRBJ2-7; 7 positions agree with TRBD2. With V trimmed by 6 bases and J by 4 bases, 12 bases remained unmatched. CDR3 length: 15 residues. CDR3 in DNA: TGTGCCAGCAGCGCAGGGCTAGCGGCCATATACGAGCAGTACTTC. Encoded protein: CASSAGLAAIYEQYF.